This TCR beta chain was documented in a study of T cell responses to AZD1222 COVID-19 vaccine. Study as a whole: Second-dose timings of about 4 or about 12 weeks were pooled.

V lost 4 bases, J lost 11 bases, and 12 bases stayed unmatched. Germline assignment: CDR1 SGHRS and CDR2 YFSETQ. This CDR3 spans 15 amino acids. Sequencing was performed with immunoSEQ multiplex PCR; in TCRdb, only in-frame clones are kept and a portion is missing. The sample yields over 150,000 clones, 85% to 90% seen once. As to this clone: The target antigen is unknown.

Notes on the study in general: Only six people who got AZD1222 tested seropositive at baseline. None of the repertoires were sampled until the peak T cell response had passed.

Specimen: peripheral blood, collected on day 0 of AZD1222 vaccination. This TCR came from an adult in good health. This chain uses TRBV5-1 with TRBJ1-6; 7 bases match TRBD1. CDR3: CASSVNAGGGTPLHF. CDR3 in DNA: TGCGCCAGCAGCGTAAACGCAGGGGGGGGGACACCCCTCCACTTT.